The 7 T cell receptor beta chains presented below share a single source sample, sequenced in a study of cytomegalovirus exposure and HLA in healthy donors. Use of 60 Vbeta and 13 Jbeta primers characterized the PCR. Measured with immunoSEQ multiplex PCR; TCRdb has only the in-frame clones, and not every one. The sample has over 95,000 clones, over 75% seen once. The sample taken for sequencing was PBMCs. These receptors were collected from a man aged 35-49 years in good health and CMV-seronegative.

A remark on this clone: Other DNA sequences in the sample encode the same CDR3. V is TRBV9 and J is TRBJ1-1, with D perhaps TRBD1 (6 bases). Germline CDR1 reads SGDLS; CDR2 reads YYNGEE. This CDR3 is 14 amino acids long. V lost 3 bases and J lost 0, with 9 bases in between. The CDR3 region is CASSATGLNTEAFF. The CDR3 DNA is TGTGCCAGCAGCGCAACAGGGTTGAACACTGAAGCTTTCTTT.

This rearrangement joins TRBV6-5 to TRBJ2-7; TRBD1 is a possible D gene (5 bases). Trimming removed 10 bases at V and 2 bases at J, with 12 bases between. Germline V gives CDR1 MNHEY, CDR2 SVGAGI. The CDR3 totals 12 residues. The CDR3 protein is CATGYGTYEQYF. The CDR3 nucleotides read TGTGCCACAGGGTATGGGACCTACGAGCAGTACTTC.

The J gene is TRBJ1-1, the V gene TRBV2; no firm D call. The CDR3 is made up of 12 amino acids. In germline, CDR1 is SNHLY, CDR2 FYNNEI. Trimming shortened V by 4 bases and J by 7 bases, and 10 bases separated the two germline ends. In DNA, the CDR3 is TGTGCCAGCAGTGGCGGCGGCTATGAAGCTTTCTTT. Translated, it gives CASSGGGYEAFF.

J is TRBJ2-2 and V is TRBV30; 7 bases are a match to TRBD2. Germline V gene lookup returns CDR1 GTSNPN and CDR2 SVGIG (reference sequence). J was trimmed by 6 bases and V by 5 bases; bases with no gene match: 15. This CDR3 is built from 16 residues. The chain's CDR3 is CAWGGEEKWYSGELFF. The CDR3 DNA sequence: TGTGCCTGGGGGGGGGAGGAGAAGTGGTACTCCGGGGAGCTGTTTTTT.

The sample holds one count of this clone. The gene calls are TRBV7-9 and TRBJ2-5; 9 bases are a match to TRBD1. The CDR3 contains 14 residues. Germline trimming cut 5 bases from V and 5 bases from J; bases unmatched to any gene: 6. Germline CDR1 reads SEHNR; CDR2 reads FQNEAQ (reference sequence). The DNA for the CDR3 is TGTGCCAGCAGCCCACAGGGGGCGGCCGAGACCCAGTACTTC. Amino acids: CASSPQGAAETQYF.

CDR3 amino acids: CALKPPGQGTQPQHF. The CDR3 DNA reads TGTGCCCTAAAGCCGCCGGGACAGGGAACTCAGCCCCAGCATTTT. The V call is TRBV28, the J call TRBJ1-5, with 9 bases that match TRBD1. This CDR3 contains 15 residues. After removal of 11 bases from V and 6 bases from J, the junction contained 14 bases not matched to a gene. From germline, CDR1 is MDHEN and CDR2 SYDVKM.

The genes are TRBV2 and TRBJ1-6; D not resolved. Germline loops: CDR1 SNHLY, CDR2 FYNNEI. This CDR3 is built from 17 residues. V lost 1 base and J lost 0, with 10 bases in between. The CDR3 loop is CASSEDRSSSYNSPLHF. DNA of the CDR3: TGTGCCAGCAGTGAAGACCGATCCAGCTCCTATAATTCACCCCTCCACTTT.